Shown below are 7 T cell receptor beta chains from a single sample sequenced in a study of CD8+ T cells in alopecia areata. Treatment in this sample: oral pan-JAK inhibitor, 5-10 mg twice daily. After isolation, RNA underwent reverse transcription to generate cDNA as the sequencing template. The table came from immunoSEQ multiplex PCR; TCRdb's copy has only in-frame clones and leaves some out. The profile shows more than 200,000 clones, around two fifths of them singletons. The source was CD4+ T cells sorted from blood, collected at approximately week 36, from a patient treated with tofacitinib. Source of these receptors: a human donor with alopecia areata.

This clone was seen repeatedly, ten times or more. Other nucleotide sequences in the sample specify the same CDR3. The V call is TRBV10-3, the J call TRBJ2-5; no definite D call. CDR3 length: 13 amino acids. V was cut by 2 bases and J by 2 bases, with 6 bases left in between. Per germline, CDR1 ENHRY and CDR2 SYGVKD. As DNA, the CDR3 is TGTGCCATCAGTGAGCCGAATCAAGAGACCCAGTACTTC. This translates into CAISEPNQETQYF.

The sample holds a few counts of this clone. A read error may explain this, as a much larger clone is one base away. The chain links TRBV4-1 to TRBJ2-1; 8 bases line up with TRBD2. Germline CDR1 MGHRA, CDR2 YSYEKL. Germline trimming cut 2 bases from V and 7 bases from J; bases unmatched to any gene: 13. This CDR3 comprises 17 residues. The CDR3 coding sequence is TGCGCCAGCAGCCAAACATCGGGACTAGGGCAGAAAAATGAGCAGTTCTTC. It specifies CASSQTSGLGQKNEQFF.

CDR3 DNA: TGTGCCTGGAGTTGGAGCGGGAGTGGGAGGGGGACCCAGTACTTC. It yields the protein CAWSWSGSGRGTQYF. V gene TRBV30 combines with J gene TRBJ2-5; 8 positions match TRBD2. The CDR3 has 15 residues. J was trimmed by 7 bases and V by 2 bases; bases with no gene match: 12. Germline CDR1 and CDR2: GTSNPN and SVGIG (reference sequence).

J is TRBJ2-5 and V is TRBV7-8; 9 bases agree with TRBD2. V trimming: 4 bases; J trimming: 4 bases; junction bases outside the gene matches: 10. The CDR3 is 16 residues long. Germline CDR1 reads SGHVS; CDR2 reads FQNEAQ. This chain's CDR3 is CASSSRGGRSGETQYF. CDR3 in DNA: TGTGCCAGCAGCTCGCGGGGGGGCCGGTCAGGAGAGACCCAGTACTTC.

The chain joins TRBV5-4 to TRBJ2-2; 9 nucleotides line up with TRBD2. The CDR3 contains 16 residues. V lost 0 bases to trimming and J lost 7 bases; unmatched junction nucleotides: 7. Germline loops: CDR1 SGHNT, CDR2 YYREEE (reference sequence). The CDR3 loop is CASSLAGLAGSGELFF. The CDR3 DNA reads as TGTGCCAGCAGCTTGGCGGGACTAGCTGGGAGCGGGGAGCTGTTTTTT.

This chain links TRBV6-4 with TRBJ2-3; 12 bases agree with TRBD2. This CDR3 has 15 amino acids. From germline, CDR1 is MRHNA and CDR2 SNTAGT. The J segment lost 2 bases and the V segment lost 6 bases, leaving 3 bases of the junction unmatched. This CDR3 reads CASRGTSGFTDTQYF. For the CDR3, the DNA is TGTGCCAGCAGAGGGACTAGCGGGTTCACAGATACGCAGTATTTT.

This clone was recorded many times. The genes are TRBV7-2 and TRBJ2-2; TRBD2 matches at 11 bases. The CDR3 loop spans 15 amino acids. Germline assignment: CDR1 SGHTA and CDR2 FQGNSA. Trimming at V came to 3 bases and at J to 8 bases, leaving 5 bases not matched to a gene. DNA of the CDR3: TGTGCCAGCAGCTTCGTTGGGACTAGCGGAGGGGAGCTGTTTTTT. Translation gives CASSFVGTSGGELFF.